This is a list of T cell receptor beta chains from one sample in a study of blood T cell repertoires in COVID-19. This table comes from immunoSEQ multiplex PCR, and its TCRdb copy is limited to in-frame clones, with some not included. The table lists under 45,000 clones, 85% to 95% of them singletons, with roughly 36% in the top ten. Sequenced: peripheral blood. The source is a man between 60 and 70 years old with active or convalescent COVID-19. The CDR3 runs from the conserved cysteine through the conserved F or W. The D gene is left open where the match is weak. Only part of the rows carry a size: once, few, many, or a class if the clone is expanded.

clone_size: -; j_call: TRBJ2-1; d_call: -; v_call: TRBV9; cdr3_aa: CASSVALASYNEQFF; cdr3_nt: TGTGCCAGCAGCGTAGCTCTAGCGAGCTACAATGAGCAGTTCTTC
clone_size: -; j_call: TRBJ2-7; d_call: TRBD2; v_call: TRBV5-4; cdr3_aa: CASSLGLAANYEQYF; cdr3_nt: TGTGCCAGCAGCTTGGGACTAGCGGCCAACTACGAGCAGTACTTC
clone_size: -; j_call: TRBJ1-1; d_call: -; v_call: TRBV5-1; cdr3_aa: CASSNQGPPNTEAFF; cdr3_nt: TGCGCCAGCAGCAACCAGGGTCCTCCGAACACTGAAGCTTTCTTT
clone_size: -; j_call: TRBJ1-1; d_call: -; v_call: TRBV7-2; cdr3_aa: CASSRTRYAGRGTEAFF; cdr3_nt: TGTGCCAGCAGCCGGACGAGGTACGCTGGCCGGGGCACTGAAGCTTTCTTT
clone_size: -; j_call: TRBJ2-2; d_call: TRBD2; v_call: TRBV11-3; cdr3_aa: CASSSSLASGELFF; cdr3_nt: TGTGCCAGCAGCTCTTCACTAGCGTCCGGGGAGCTGTTTTTT
clone_size: -; j_call: TRBJ2-2; d_call: -; v_call: TRBV29-1; cdr3_aa: CSGGLRNTGELFF; cdr3_nt: TGCAGCGGGGGACTGCGGAACACCGGGGAGCTGTTTTTT
clone_size: -; j_call: TRBJ2-5; d_call: TRBD1; v_call: TRBV11-2; cdr3_aa: CASSSPGQGVETQYF; cdr3_nt: TGTGCCAGCAGCTCCCCGGGACAGGGGGTAGAGACCCAGTACTTC
clone_size: -; j_call: TRBJ1-1; d_call: TRBD1; v_call: TRBV5-1; cdr3_aa: CASSSTRDRGPNTEAFF; cdr3_nt: TGCGCCAGCAGCAGCACCCGGGACAGGGGGCCCAACACTGAAGCTTTCTTT
clone_size: -; j_call: TRBJ1-2; d_call: -; v_call: TRBV6-5; cdr3_aa: CASGKFQGIYGYTF; cdr3_nt: TGTGCCAGCGGTAAATTCCAGGGAATCTATGGCTACACCTTC
clone_size: -; j_call: TRBJ2-7; d_call: TRBD1; v_call: TRBV19; cdr3_aa: CASTGMRGREQYF; cdr3_nt: TGTGCCAGTACCGGGATGAGGGGGCGCGAGCAGTACTTC
clone_size: few; j_call: TRBJ2-5; d_call: TRBD2; v_call: TRBV4-1; cdr3_aa: CASSHFRLAGGETQYF; cdr3_nt: TGCGCCAGCAGCCACTTCAGACTAGCGGGAGGGGAGACCCAGTACTTC
clone_size: -; j_call: TRBJ2-1; d_call: -; v_call: TRBV6-5; cdr3_aa: CASSPPNNEQFF; cdr3_nt: TGTGCCAGCAGCCCACCTAACAATGAGCAGTTCTTC
clone_size: -; j_call: TRBJ2-7; d_call: -; v_call: TRBV11-1; cdr3_aa: CASSLVIGSYEQYF; cdr3_nt: TGTGCCAGCAGCTTAGTTATCGGTTCCTACGAGCAGTACTTC
clone_size: -; j_call: TRBJ2-5; d_call: -; v_call: TRBV6-2/TRBV6-3; cdr3_aa: CASSETPRWETQYF; cdr3_nt: TGTGCCAGCAGTGAGACCCCGAGGTGGGAGACCCAGTACTTC
clone_size: few; j_call: TRBJ1-1; d_call: TRBD1; v_call: TRBV7-8; cdr3_aa: CASSIRTGWRTEAFF; cdr3_nt: TGTGCCAGCAGCATTAGGACAGGGTGGCGCACTGAAGCTTTCTTT
clone_size: -; j_call: TRBJ2-1; d_call: TRBD2; v_call: TRBV29-1; cdr3_aa: CSVLAGGATDEQFF; cdr3_nt: TGCAGCGTCCTCGCCGGGGGGGCTACCGATGAGCAGTTCTTC
clone_size: -; j_call: TRBJ2-1; d_call: -; v_call: TRBV5-1; cdr3_aa: CASSFLGFSSYNEQFF; cdr3_nt: TGCGCCAGCAGCTTTCTAGGATTTTCCTCCTACAATGAGCAGTTCTTC
clone_size: -; j_call: TRBJ1-5; d_call: TRBD1; v_call: TRBV7-2; cdr3_aa: CASSFGTGKWQPQHF; cdr3_nt: TGTGCCAGCAGCTTCGGGACAGGGAAATGGCAGCCCCAGCATTTT
clone_size: few; j_call: TRBJ1-2; d_call: TRBD1; v_call: TRBV7-2; cdr3_aa: CASSLEGTGIGGYTF; cdr3_nt: TGTGCCAGCAGCTTAGAAGGGACAGGGATTGGTGGCTACACCTTC
clone_size: -; j_call: TRBJ1-5; d_call: TRBD1; v_call: TRBV2; cdr3_aa: CASRPDRTSNQPQHF; cdr3_nt: TGTGCCAGCAGACCGGACAGGACGAGCAATCAGCCCCAGCATTTT
clone_size: -; j_call: TRBJ2-2; d_call: -; v_call: TRBV5-6; cdr3_aa: CASSSQGGTGELFF; cdr3_nt: TGTGCCAGCAGCTCCCAGGGGGGCACCGGGGAGCTGTTTTTT
clone_size: -; j_call: TRBJ1-5; d_call: -; v_call: TRBV28; cdr3_aa: CASSLMGGGQPQHF; cdr3_nt: TGTGCCAGCAGTTTGATGGGGGGTGGACAGCCCCAGCATTTT
clone_size: -; j_call: TRBJ2-1; d_call: TRBD1; v_call: TRBV9; cdr3_aa: CASSVGQVYNEQFF; cdr3_nt: TGTGCCAGCAGCGTGGGACAGGTCTACAATGAGCAGTTCTTC
clone_size: once; j_call: TRBJ2-5; d_call: TRBD2; v_call: TRBV6-5; cdr3_aa: CASASGGGAQETQYF; cdr3_nt: TGTGCCAGCGCTAGCGGGGGGGGAGCCCAAGAGACCCAGTACTTC
clone_size: -; j_call: TRBJ1-5; d_call: TRBD1; v_call: TRBV10-2; cdr3_aa: CASSIQGAGQPQHF; cdr3_nt: TGCGCCAGCAGTATACAGGGGGCCGGACAGCCCCAGCATTTT
clone_size: -; j_call: TRBJ1-6; d_call: -; v_call: TRBV6-5; cdr3_aa: CASRGSHNSPLHF; cdr3_nt: TGTGCCAGCAGGGGCAGCCATAATTCACCCCTCCACTTT
clone_size: -; j_call: TRBJ2-3; d_call: TRBD1; v_call: TRBV5-1; cdr3_aa: CASSTGQGLDTQYF; cdr3_nt: TGCGCCAGCAGCACCGGACAGGGTTTGGATACGCAGTATTTT
clone_size: -; j_call: TRBJ2-7; d_call: -; v_call: TRBV3-1/TRBV3-2; cdr3_aa: CASSQGSGSSYEQYF; cdr3_nt: TGTGCCAGCAGCCAAGGGAGCGGAAGCTCCTACGAGCAGTACTTC
clone_size: -; j_call: TRBJ2-7; d_call: -; v_call: TRBV7-2; cdr3_aa: CASSLSGGAYEQYF; cdr3_nt: TGTGCCAGCAGCTTAAGCGGAGGGGCCTACGAGCAGTACTTC
clone_size: once; j_call: TRBJ2-4; d_call: TRBD2; v_call: TRBV10-3; cdr3_aa: CAISSGGSKNIQYF; cdr3_nt: TGTGCCATCAGCTCGGGGGGATCCAAAAACATTCAGTACTTC
clone_size: -; j_call: TRBJ2-1; d_call: TRBD2; v_call: TRBV7-6; cdr3_aa: CASSLLTSGGLNEQFF; cdr3_nt: TGTGCCAGCAGCCTGCTGACTAGCGGGGGTCTCAATGAGCAGTTCTTC
clone_size: -; j_call: TRBJ2-7; d_call: -; v_call: TRBV20-1; cdr3_aa: CSAMRQYEQYF; cdr3_nt: TGCAGTGCTATGCGACAGTACGAGCAGTACTTC
clone_size: -; j_call: TRBJ1-2; d_call: TRBD1; v_call: TRBV5-6; cdr3_aa: CASSPGTGGRGGYTF; cdr3_nt: TGTGCCAGCAGCCCTGGGACAGGGGGCCGGGGAGGCTACACCTTC
clone_size: few; j_call: TRBJ2-6; d_call: TRBD1; v_call: TRBV6-1; cdr3_aa: CASSVWTGSSGANVLTF; cdr3_nt: TGTGCCAGCAGTGTGTGGACAGGGTCCTCTGGGGCCAACGTCCTGACTTTC
clone_size: -; j_call: TRBJ2-2; d_call: TRBD2; v_call: TRBV24-1; cdr3_aa: CATSDPRTSGRAMAGELFF; cdr3_nt: TGTGCCACCAGTGATCCCCGGACTAGCGGGAGGGCCATGGCCGGGGAGCTGTTTTTT
clone_size: few; j_call: TRBJ1-3; d_call: -; v_call: TRBV5-1; cdr3_aa: CASSLDHSGNTIYF; cdr3_nt: TGCGCCAGCAGCTTGGATCACTCTGGAAACACCATATATTTT
clone_size: -; j_call: TRBJ1-4; d_call: -; v_call: TRBV5-1; cdr3_aa: CASSFMGRGEKLFF; cdr3_nt: TGCGCCAGCAGCTTCATGGGGCGAGGTGAAAAACTGTTTTTT
clone_size: -; j_call: TRBJ2-2; d_call: -; v_call: TRBV11-2; cdr3_aa: CASSQRRGFPGELFF; cdr3_nt: TGTGCCAGCAGCCAGAGACGAGGGTTTCCCGGGGAGCTGTTTTTT
clone_size: -; j_call: TRBJ2-7; d_call: -; v_call: TRBV2; cdr3_aa: CASGGGTVYEQYF; cdr3_nt: TGTGCCTCTGGAGGAGGGACAGTATACGAGCAGTACTTC
clone_size: -; j_call: TRBJ1-2; d_call: -; v_call: TRBV9; cdr3_aa: CASSVEQGLNYGYTF; cdr3_nt: TGTGCCAGCAGCGTAGAACAGGGCCTTAACTATGGCTACACCTTC
clone_size: -; j_call: TRBJ1-1; d_call: TRBD1; v_call: TRBV5-1; cdr3_aa: CASSSQGGNTEAFF; cdr3_nt: TGCGCCAGCAGCTCCCAGGGGGGAAACACTGAAGCTTTCTTT
clone_size: -; j_call: TRBJ2-1; d_call: TRBD2; v_call: TRBV9; cdr3_aa: CASSVEPSGRAGEQFF; cdr3_nt: TGTGCCAGCAGCGTAGAGCCTAGCGGGAGGGCCGGTGAGCAGTTCTTC
clone_size: -; j_call: TRBJ2-2; d_call: -; v_call: TRBV5-4; cdr3_aa: CASNNGVSNTGELFF; cdr3_nt: TGTGCCTCGAATAACGGGGTGAGCAACACCGGGGAGCTGTTTTTT
clone_size: -; j_call: TRBJ2-1; d_call: TRBD1; v_call: TRBV19; cdr3_aa: CASSIPPRGHPSYNEQFF; cdr3_nt: TGTGCCAGTAGTATTCCCCCAAGGGGGCACCCCTCCTACAATGAGCAGTTCTTC
clone_size: once; j_call: TRBJ2-5; d_call: TRBD2; v_call: TRBV28; cdr3_aa: CASTNVRGTSARGQHETQYF; cdr3_nt: TGTGCCAGCACCAACGTGAGGGGGACTAGCGCGAGGGGTCAGCATGAGACCCAGTACTTC
clone_size: -; j_call: TRBJ1-2; d_call: -; v_call: TRBV28; cdr3_aa: CASGPFNYGYTF; cdr3_nt: TGTGCCAGCGGCCCCTTCAACTATGGCTACACCTTC
clone_size: -; j_call: TRBJ2-1; d_call: TRBD1; v_call: TRBV7-2; cdr3_aa: CASSPGQGPHEQFF; cdr3_nt: TGTGCCAGCAGCCCAGGACAGGGGCCCCATGAGCAGTTCTTC